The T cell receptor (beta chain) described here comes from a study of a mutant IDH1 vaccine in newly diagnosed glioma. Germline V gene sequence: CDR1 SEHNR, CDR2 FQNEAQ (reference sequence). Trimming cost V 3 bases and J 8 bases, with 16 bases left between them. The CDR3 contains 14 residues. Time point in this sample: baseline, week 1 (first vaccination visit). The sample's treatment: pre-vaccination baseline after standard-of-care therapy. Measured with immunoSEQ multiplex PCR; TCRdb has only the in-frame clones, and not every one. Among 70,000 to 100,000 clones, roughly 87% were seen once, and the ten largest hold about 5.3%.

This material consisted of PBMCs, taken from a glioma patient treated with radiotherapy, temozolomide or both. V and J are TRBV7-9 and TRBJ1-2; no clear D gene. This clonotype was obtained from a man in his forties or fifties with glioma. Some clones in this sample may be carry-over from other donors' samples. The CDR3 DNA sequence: TGTGCCAGCAGCTTCCCCGGGGTCTCTAGGGGCTACACCTTC. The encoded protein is CASSFPGVSRGYTF.